Below, 23 T cell receptor beta chains from the same sample are listed, as sequenced in a study of cytomegalovirus exposure and HLA in healthy donors. 13 Jbeta primers and 60 Vbeta primers were used for the PCR. Some clones are missing from TCRdb's copy, which holds only in-frame ones; the method was immunoSEQ multiplex PCR. There are tens of thousands of clones in the sample; around three quarters occur only once, and about 4.7% lies in the top ten. The sequencing input was PBMCs. Receptors originate from a woman aged 25-40 years in good health and CMV-seronegative.

The chain employs TRBV2 and TRBJ1-4; tentative D call: TRBD1 (5 bases). Germline values: CDR1 SNHLY, CDR2 FYNNEI. V shed 6 bases and J shed 2 bases, with 19 bases lying between them. This CDR3 contains 17 residues. CDR3 loop: CASRTPLEGATNEKLFF. CDR3 nucleotide sequence: TGTGCCAGCAGGACTCCATTAGAAGGGGCCACTAATGAAAAACTGTTTTTT. Together with reference TRBV2 and TRBJ1-4, the CDR3 gives the full variable domain: EPEVTQTPSHQVTQMGQEVILRCVPISNHLYFYWYRQILGQKVEFLVSFYNNEISEKSEIFDDQFSVERPDGSNFTLKIRSTKLEDSAMYFCASRTPLEGATNEKLFFGSGTQLSVL.

The chain employs TRBV28 and TRBJ1-6; D gene ambiguous. The CDR3 extends over 13 amino acids. Trimming removed 7 bases at V and 9 bases at J, with 13 bases between. Germline assignment: CDR1 MDHEN and CDR2 SYDVKM. The CDR3 protein is CASTAREGSPLHF. For the CDR3, the DNA is TGTGCCAGCACCGCCCGGGAAGGTTCACCCCTCCACTTT.

The chain recombines TRBV20-1 with TRBJ2-1; D call uncertain. Looked up from germline, CDR1 is DFQATT and CDR2 is SNEGSKA (reference sequence). V lost 0 bases to trimming and J lost 8 bases, with 5 bases between them. The CDR3 has 11 amino acids. This CDR3 is CSAREPDEQFF. The CDR3 nucleotides are TGCAGTGCTAGAGAGCCGGATGAGCAGTTCTTC.

The chain carries TRBV11-2 and TRBJ2-1; 7 bases fit TRBD2. Germline loops: CDR1 SGHAT, CDR2 FQNNGV. V lost 1 base and J lost 3; bases outside the gene matches: 6. This CDR3 is built from 16 residues. In nucleotides, the CDR3 is TGTGCCAGCAGCTTAGTGGCGGGGGTTATCTACAATGAGCAGTTCTTC. Encoded protein: CASSLVAGVIYNEQFF. The whole variable domain, filled in from reference TRBV11-2 and TRBJ2-1, reads EAGVAQSPRYKIIEKRQSVAFWCNPISGHATLYWYQQILGQGPKLLIQFQNNGVVDDSQLPKDRFSAERLKGVDSTLKIQPAKLEDSAVYLCASSLVAGVIYNEQFFGPGTRLTVL.

The gene calls are TRBV29-1 and TRBJ2-7, with 7 bases identical to TRBD1. Germline V gene data show CDR1 as SQVTM and CDR2 as ANQGSEA. J gave up 2 bases and V 4 bases, and 17 bases lay outside the gene matches. The CDR3 contains 17 residues. The CDR3, as DNA: TGCAGCGTTGCCCCGTTAAAGTACAGGGGTAGGGCCTACGAGCAGTACTTC. It yields the protein CSVAPLKYRGRAYEQYF.

This clone was observed a single time. The rearrangement uses TRBV6-5 and TRBJ1-6, with 8 bases lining up with TRBD1. Germline trimming cut 4 bases from V and 8 bases from J; bases unmatched to any gene: 1. CDR1 is MNHEY, CDR2 SVGAGI, per germline. The CDR3 contains 13 residues. CDR3 sequence: CASSSRGHSPLHF. The CDR3 nucleotides read TGTGCCAGCAGTTCCAGGGGGCATTCACCCCTCCACTTT.

The rearrangement links TRBV23-1 to TRBJ2-6, with 8 bases identical to TRBD2. TRBV23-1 is reported as an ORF; its role is uncertain. V gave up 6 bases and J gave up 5 bases; unmatched junction bases: 24. There are 21 residues in the CDR3. For the CDR3, the DNA is TGCGCCAGCAGGCAGCGGGGGACGAGGTGGCCTCTTCTACTTAGGGCCAACGTCCTGACTTTC. This codes for CASRQRGTRWPLLLRANVLTF.

The rearrangement links TRBV11-2 to TRBJ1-1; D remains unclear. Germline-derived CDR1 and CDR2 are SGHAT and FQNNGV. The length of the CDR3 is 14 residues. V was shortened by 5 bases and J by 8 bases, with 18 bases between the two germline ends. The CDR3 reads CASSPSYRRAEAFF. The CDR3 bases are TGTGCCAGCAGCCCGTCGTATCGGAGGGCGGAAGCTTTCTTT.

The rearrangement links TRBV5-1 to TRBJ2-1; D uncertain. V dropped 0 bases and J dropped 12 bases, with 13 bases sitting between them. The CDR3 sequence is 13 residues long. Germline-derived CDR1 and CDR2 are SGHRS and YFSETQ. The CDR3 coding sequence is TGCGCCAGCAGCTTGGGGGCCCAATTTTGGCAGTTCTTC. Its protein product is CASSLGAQFWQFF.

The gene calls are TRBV30 and TRBJ1-4; weak D call: TRBD1 (5 bases). Trimming removed 2 bases from V and 8 bases from J, with 18 bases in between. The CDR3 extends over 15 amino acids. Germline V gene sequence: CDR1 GTSNPN, CDR2 SVGIG (reference sequence). DNA of the CDR3: TGTGCCTGGAGTTATACCAACCGGGGGAGGGAAAAACTGTTTTTT. It specifies CAWSYTNRGREKLFF.

The chain uses TRBV5-1 and TRBJ2-1; 11 bases are a match to TRBD2. The germline V gene has CDR1 SGHRS and CDR2 YFSETQ. The J segment lost 15 bases and the V segment lost 5 bases, leaving 1 base of the junction unmatched. This CDR3 region has 10 residues. CDR3 amino acids: CASRLAGVFF. CDR3 DNA: TGCGCCAGCAGACTAGCGGGAGTGTTCTTC.

The V and J genes are TRBV4-1 and TRBJ2-1; D may be TRBD1 (5 bases). Germline assignment: CDR1 MGHRA and CDR2 YSYEKL. CDR3 length equals 17 residues. The V end was cut by 0 bases, the J end by 10 bases, with 22 bases between. The CDR3: CASSQDQVDTPFSEQFF. CDR3 sequence (DNA): TGCGCCAGCAGCCAAGATCAAGTGGACACCCCCTTCTCAGAGCAGTTCTTC.

Worth noting for this clone: The junction departs from the called germline gene at one end, perhaps through a read error. The V gene is TRBV6-1, the J gene TRBJ1-6, with a possible D match to TRBD1 (5 bases). This CDR3 is 16 amino acids long. Looked up from germline, CDR1 is MNHNS and CDR2 is SASEGT. The CDR3 region is CASGDSPNSYNSPLHF. The CDR3 nucleotides read TGTGCCAGCGGTGACAGTCCCAACTCCTATAATTCACCCCTCCACTTT.

The chain has TRBV5-1 and TRBJ2-5; D uncertain. The CDR3 extends over 16 amino acids. Trimming stripped 5 bases from V and 2 bases from J, with 19 bases between. Per germline, CDR1 SGHRS and CDR2 YFSETQ. The CDR3, as DNA: TGCGCCAGCAGGGAGAGTTTGGCAGCCCGACAAGAGACCCAGTACTTC. Protein: CASRESLAARQETQYF.

This rearrangement joins TRBV11-2 to TRBJ1-2; D not certain. From germline, CDR1 is SGHAT and CDR2 FQNNGV. The V end was cut by 5 bases, the J end by 3 bases, with 10 bases between. The CDR3 has 13 residues. The CDR3 spells CASSPQQDYGYTF. The CDR3 DNA sequence: TGTGCCAGCAGCCCACAGCAGGACTATGGCTACACCTTC.

This chain connects TRBV7-8 to TRBJ2-3; 13 nucleotides line up with TRBD2. With V trimmed by 4 bases and J by 8 bases, 3 bases remained unmatched. The CDR3 is 14 amino acids. CDR1 and CDR2 from the germline V gene are SGHVS and FQNEAQ. The CDR3 protein is CASSSGTSGTTQYF. DNA of the CDR3: TGTGCCAGCAGCTCCGGGACTAGCGGGACTACGCAGTATTTT.

The chain recombines TRBV28 with TRBJ2-7, with TRBD1 as a possible D gene (5 bases). The CDR3 extends over 14 amino acids. Germline loops: CDR1 MDHEN, CDR2 SYDVKM. The ends were cut back, 3 bases at V and 0 bases at J, with 9 bases in the middle. The CDR3 protein is CASSFQGSSYEQYF. The DNA for the CDR3 is TGTGCCAGCAGTTTCCAGGGCAGCTCCTACGAGCAGTACTTC.

V is TRBV4-1 and J is TRBJ1-3; D not resolved. V lost 1 base, J lost 3 bases, and 10 bases lay in between. The germline gives CDR1 MGHRA, CDR2 YSYEKL. This CDR3 is 15 amino acids long. The CDR3 DNA reads as TGCGCCAGCAGCCAAGGGCCCTCCCTTGGAAACACCATATATTTT. Its protein is CASSQGPSLGNTIYF.

The chain has TRBV7-2 and TRBJ1-5; D gene unclear. Germline assignment: CDR1 SGHTA and CDR2 FQGNSA. Deletions cut 1 base from V and 5 bases from J, with 12 bases between. The CDR3 extends over 15 amino acids. The DNA of the CDR3 is TGTGCCAGCAGCTTAGGGTACGAGGGAGATCAGCCCCAGCATTTT. Translating it yields CASSLGYEGDQPQHF.

The sample holds one count of this clone. J is TRBJ1-4 and V is TRBV21-1. TRBV21-1 is marked as a pseudogene. CDR3 size: 14 residues. The CDR3 DNA reads as TGTGCCAGCAGCAAAGTGGAGGTGGGGGAAAAACTGTTTTTT. The encoded protein is CASSKVEVGEKLFF.

The chain combines TRBV5-4 with TRBJ2-3; D might be TRBD1 (7 bases). Germline values: CDR1 SGHNT, CDR2 YYREEE (reference sequence). Between the trimmed V and J ends, which lost 2 bases and 1 base, there was a span of 17 bases. The CDR3 has 17 amino acids. The CDR3 DNA sequence: TGTGCCAGCAGCTTACAGGGGACTCCGCCTCGCACAGATACGCAGTATTTT. Amino acid sequence: CASSLQGTPPRTDTQYF. Filled out from reference TRBV5-4 and TRBJ2-3, the complete variable domain reads ETGVTQSPTHLIKTRGQQVTLRCSSQSGHNTVSWYQQALGQGPQFIFQYYREEENGRGNFPPRFSGLQFPNYSSELNVNALELDDSALYLCASSLQGTPPRTDTQYFGPGTRLTVL.

This chain joins TRBV25-1 and TRBJ1-2, with D possibly matching TRBD1 (6 bases). The CDR3 contains 13 residues. The germline V gene encodes CDR1 MGHDK and CDR2 SYGVNS. Trimming stripped 6 bases from V and 4 bases from J, with 12 bases between. The CDR3 protein is CASREGQSYGYTF. The CDR3, as DNA: TGTGCCAGCAGGGAAGGACAGAGCTATGGCTACACCTTC.

V usage is TRBV30 and J usage is TRBJ2-6; tentative D call: TRBD1 (5 bases). Trimming cost V 5 bases and J 2 bases, with 22 bases left between them. The CDR3 covers 18 residues. The germline V gene encodes CDR1 GTSNPN and CDR2 SVGIG (reference sequence). DNA of the CDR3: TGTGCCTGGCTCTACAGGTCGTTGGGTAGGACTGGGGCCAACGTCCTGACTTTC. Protein product: CAWLYRSLGRTGANVLTF.